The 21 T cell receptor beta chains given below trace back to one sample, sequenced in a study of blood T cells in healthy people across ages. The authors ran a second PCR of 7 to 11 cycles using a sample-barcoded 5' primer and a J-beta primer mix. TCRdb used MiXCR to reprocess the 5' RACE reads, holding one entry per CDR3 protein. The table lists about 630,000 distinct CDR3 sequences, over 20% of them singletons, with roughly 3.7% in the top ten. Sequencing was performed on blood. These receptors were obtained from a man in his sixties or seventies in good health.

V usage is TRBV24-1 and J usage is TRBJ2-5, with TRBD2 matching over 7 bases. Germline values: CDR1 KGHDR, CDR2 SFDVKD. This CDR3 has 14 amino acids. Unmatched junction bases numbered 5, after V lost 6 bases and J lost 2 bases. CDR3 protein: CATSSREDQETQYF. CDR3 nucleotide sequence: TGTGCCACCAGTTCACGGGAGGATCAAGAGACCCAGTACTTC.

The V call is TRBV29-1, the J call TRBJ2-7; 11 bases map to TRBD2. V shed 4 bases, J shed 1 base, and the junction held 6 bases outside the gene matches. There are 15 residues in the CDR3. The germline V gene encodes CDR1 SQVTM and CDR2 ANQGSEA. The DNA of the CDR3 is TGCAGCGTTGGGGGACTAGCGGCCACTTCCTACGAGCAGTACTTC. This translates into CSVGGLAATSYEQYF.

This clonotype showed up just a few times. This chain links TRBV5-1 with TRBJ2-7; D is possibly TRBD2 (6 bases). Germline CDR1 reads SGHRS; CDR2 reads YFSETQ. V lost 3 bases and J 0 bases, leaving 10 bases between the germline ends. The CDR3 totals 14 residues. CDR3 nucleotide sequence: TGCGCCAGCAGCTGGAGTAGCGGCTCCTACGAGCAGTACTTC. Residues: CASSWSSGSYEQYF.

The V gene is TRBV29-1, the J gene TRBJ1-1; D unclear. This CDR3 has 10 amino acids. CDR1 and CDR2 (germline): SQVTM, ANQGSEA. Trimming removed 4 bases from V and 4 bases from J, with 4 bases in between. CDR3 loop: CSVAATEAFF. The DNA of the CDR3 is TGCAGCGTTGCGGCCACTGAAGCTTTCTTT.

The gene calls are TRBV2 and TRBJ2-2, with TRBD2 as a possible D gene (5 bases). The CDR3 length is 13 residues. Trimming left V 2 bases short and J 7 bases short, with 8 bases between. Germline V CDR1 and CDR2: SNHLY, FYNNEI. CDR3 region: CASSELAGGELFF. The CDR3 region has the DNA TGTGCCAGCAGTGAACTGGCGGGCGGGGAGCTGTTTTTT.

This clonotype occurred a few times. The CDR3 region is CASSQMTGGGQPQHF. The DNA for the CDR3 is TGTGCCAGCAGCCAAATGACAGGGGGAGGCCAGCCCCAGCATTTT. The V and J genes are TRBV4-2 and TRBJ1-5; 9 positions agree with TRBD1. The CDR3 has 15 amino acids. V shed 2 bases, J shed 7 bases, and the junction held 6 bases outside the gene matches. Germline loops: CDR1 LGHNA, CDR2 YNFKEQ.

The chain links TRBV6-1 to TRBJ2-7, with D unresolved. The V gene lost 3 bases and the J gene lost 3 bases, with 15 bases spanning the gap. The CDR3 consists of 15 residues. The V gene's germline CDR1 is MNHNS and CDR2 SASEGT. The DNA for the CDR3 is TGTGCCAGCAGTGAGGGTTGGGGTTCCCTCTACGAGCAGTACTTC. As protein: CASSEGWGSLYEQYF.

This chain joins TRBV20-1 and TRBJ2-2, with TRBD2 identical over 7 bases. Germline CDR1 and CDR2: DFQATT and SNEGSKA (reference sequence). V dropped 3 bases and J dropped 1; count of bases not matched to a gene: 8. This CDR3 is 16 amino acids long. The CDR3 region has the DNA TGCAGTGCTAGTCCGAGCGGGAAGCAGAACACCGGGGAGCTGTTTTTT. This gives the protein CSASPSGKQNTGELFF.

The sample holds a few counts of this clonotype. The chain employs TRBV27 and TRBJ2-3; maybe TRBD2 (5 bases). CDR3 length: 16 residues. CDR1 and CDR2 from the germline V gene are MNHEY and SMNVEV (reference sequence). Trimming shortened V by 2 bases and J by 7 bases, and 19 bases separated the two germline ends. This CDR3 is CASSLIASGITYTQYF. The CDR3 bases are TGTGCCAGCAGTTTAATTGCCTCCGGGATCACTTATACGCAGTATTTT.

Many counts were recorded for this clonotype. The CDR3 DNA sequence: TGTGCCAGTAGTGGCGACCTCCGGGAAAAACTGTTTTTT. Translating it yields CASSGDLREKLFF. V usage is TRBV19 and J usage is TRBJ1-4; D gene uncertain. Germline CDR1 is LNHDA and CDR2 is SQIVND (reference sequence). V shed 5 bases and J shed 8 bases, with 12 bases lying between them. The CDR3 spans 13 residues.

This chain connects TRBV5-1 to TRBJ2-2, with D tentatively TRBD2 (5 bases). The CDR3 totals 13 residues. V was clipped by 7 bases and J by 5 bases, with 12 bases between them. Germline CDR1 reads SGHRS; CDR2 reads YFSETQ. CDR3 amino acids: CASGAANTGELFF. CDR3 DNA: TGCGCCAGCGGAGCGGCTAATACCGGGGAGCTGTTTTTT. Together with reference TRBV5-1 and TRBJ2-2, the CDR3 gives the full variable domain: KAGVTQTPRYLIKTRGQQVTLSCSPISGHRSVSWYQQTPGQGLQFLFEYFSETQRNKGNFPGRFSGRQFSNSRSEMNVSTLELGDSALYLCASGAANTGELFFGEGSRLTVL.

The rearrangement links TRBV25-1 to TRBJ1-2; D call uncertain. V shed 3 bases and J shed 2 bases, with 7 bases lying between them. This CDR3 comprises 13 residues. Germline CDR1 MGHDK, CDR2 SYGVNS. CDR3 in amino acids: CASSELLNYGYTF. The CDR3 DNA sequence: TGTGCCAGCAGTGAGCTACTCAACTATGGCTACACCTTC.

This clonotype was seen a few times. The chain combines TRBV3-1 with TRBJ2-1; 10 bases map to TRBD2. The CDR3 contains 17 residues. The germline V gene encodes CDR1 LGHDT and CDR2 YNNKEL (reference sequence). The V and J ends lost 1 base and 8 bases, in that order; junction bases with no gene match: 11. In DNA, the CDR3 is TGTGCCAGCAGCCAAGTTTGGGCTAGCGGGAGTATGTATGAGCAGTTCTTC. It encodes CASSQVWASGSMYEQFF.

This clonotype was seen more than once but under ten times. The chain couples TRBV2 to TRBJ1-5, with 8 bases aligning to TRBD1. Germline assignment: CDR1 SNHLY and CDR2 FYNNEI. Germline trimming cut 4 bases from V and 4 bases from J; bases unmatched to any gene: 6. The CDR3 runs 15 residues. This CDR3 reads CASSVQTGGNQPQHF. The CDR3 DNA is TGTGCCAGCAGTGTCCAAACAGGGGGTAATCAGCCCCAGCATTTT.

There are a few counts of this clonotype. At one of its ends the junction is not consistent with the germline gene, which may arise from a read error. CDR3 region: CAGSVGLAGGYEQYF. The CDR3 nucleotides read TGTGCCGGCAGCGTAGGACTAGCGGGAGGCTACGAGCAGTACTTC. V is TRBV9 and J is TRBJ2-7; TRBD2 matches at 14 bases. Germline assignment: CDR1 SGDLS and CDR2 YYNGEE. There are 15 residues in the CDR3. Filled out from reference TRBV9 and TRBJ2-7, the complete variable domain reads DSGVTQTPKHLITATGQRVTLRCSPRSGDLSVYWYQQSLDQGLQFLIQYYNGEERAKGNILERFSAQQFPDLHSELNLSSLELGDSALYFCAGSVGLAGGYEQYFGPGTRLTVT.

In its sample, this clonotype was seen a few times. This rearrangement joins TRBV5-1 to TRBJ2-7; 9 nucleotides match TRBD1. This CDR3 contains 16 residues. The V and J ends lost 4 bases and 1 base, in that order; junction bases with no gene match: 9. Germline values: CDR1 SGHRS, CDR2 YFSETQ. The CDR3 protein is CASSLPTGGASYEQYF. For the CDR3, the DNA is TGCGCCAGCAGCCTCCCCACAGGGGGCGCTTCCTACGAGCAGTACTTC. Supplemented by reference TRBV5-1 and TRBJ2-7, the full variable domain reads KAGVTQTPRYLIKTRGQQVTLSCSPISGHRSVSWYQQTPGQGLQFLFEYFSETQRNKGNFPGRFSGRQFSNSRSEMNVSTLELGDSALYLCASSLPTGGASYEQYFGPGTRLTVT.

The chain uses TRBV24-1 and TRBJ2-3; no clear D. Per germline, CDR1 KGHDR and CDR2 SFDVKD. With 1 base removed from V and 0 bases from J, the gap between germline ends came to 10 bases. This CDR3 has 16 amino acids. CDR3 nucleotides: TGTGCCACCAGTGATTTTGGCAGAGCTAGCACAGATACGCAGTATTTT. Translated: CATSDFGRASTDTQYF.

The CDR3 DNA follows: TGCAGTGCGACTACCTCAGGAAGCTCCTACAATGAGCAGTTCTTC. Amino acid sequence: CSATTSGSSYNEQFF. V and J are TRBV20-1 and TRBJ2-1, with a tentative D call TRBD2 (5 bases). Per germline, CDR1 DFQATT and CDR2 SNEGSKA (reference sequence). The CDR3 has 15 amino acids. The V end lost 6 bases, the J end lost 0 bases, and 15 bases lay between the germline ends.

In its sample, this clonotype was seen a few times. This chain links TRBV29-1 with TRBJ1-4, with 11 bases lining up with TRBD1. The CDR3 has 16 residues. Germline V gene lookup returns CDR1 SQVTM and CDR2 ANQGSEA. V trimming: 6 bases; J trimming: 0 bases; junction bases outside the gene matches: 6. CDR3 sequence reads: CSVPGTGGATNEKLFF. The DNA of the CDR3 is TGCAGCGTCCCCGGGACAGGGGGAGCAACTAATGAAAAACTGTTTTTT.

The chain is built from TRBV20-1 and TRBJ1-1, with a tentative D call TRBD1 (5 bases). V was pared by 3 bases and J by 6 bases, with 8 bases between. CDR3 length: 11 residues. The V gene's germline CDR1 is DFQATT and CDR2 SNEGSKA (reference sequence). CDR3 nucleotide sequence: TGCAGTGCTAGGGGGGACGCTGAAGCTTTCTTT. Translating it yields CSARGDAEAFF.

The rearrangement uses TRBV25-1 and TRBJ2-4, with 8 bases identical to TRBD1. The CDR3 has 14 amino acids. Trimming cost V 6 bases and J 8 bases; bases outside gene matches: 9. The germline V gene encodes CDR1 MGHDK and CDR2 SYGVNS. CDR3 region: CASRTGGSWDIQYF. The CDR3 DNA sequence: TGTGCCAGCAGAACAGGGGGGAGTTGGGACATTCAGTACTTC.